This T cell receptor (beta chain) appears in the sequencing data of a study of CD8+ T cells in alopecia areata. Study in general: Severity scoring for treated patients was based on the percentage of affected scalp area.

The V and J ends lost 6 bases and 4 bases respectively, with 12 bases between them. The CDR3 has 14 amino acids. CDR1 LNHDA and CDR2 SQIVND come from the germline V gene (reference sequence). cDNA prepared by RNA extraction and subsequent reverse transcription served as the template for sequencing. Sequencing was performed with immunoSEQ multiplex PCR; in TCRdb, only in-frame clones are kept and a portion is missing. The repertoire has about 250,000 clones, 45% to 70% of them found once; the top ten carry about 0.89%. This sample's treatment: oral pan-JAK inhibitor, 5-10 mg twice daily. Peripheral blood samples and lesional scalp punch biopsies were obtained from alopecia areata patients. Sorting from PBMCs produced CD4+ and CD8+ T cells. This clone was detected only a few times.

The source is a human donor with alopecia areata. The material sequenced was CD4+ T cells sorted from blood, taken around week 54, from a patient treated with tofacitinib. This rearrangement joins TRBV19 to TRBJ2-2, with a tentative D call TRBD2 (6 bases). The CDR3 region is CASRTLGGTGELFF. For the CDR3, the DNA is TGTGCCAGTAGAACCCTCGGGGGCACCGGGGAGCTGTTTTTT. The full variable domain, its missing parts supplied by reference TRBV19 and TRBJ2-2, is DGGITQSPKYLFRKEGQNVTLSCEQNLNHDAMYWYRQDPGQGLRLIYYSQIVNDFQKGDIAEGYSVSREKKESFPLTVTSAQKNPTAFYLCASRTLGGTGELFFGEGSRLTVL.